The 31 T cell receptor beta chains given below trace back to one sample, sequenced in a study of vaccination and CD4 T cells after COVID-19. Antigens of these TCRs are unknown. The Oncomine TCR Beta short-read assay generated sequence data from the DNA of cultured CD4+ T cells. TCRdb passed the PCR reads through MiXCR, listing each CDR3 protein once. The sample yields approximately 25,000 distinct CDR3 sequences, around 62% seen once. Treatment in this sample: approximately nine-day PBMC culture with coronavirus spike peptide pools or control peptides (ViraFEST assay). Sequencing was performed on CD4+ T cells from blood, cultured in vitro. Receptors were obtained from a human donor who had recovered from COVID-19.

V gene TRBV20-1 combines with J gene TRBJ2-2; D call uncertain. Germline V lookup: CDR1 DFQATT, CDR2 SNEGSKA (reference sequence). The CDR3 loop spans 17 amino acids. Deletions cut 0 bases from V and 2 bases from J, with 16 bases between. The CDR3, as DNA: TGCAGTGCTAGAGATGGCAAAAGAGGTAGTAACACCGGGGAGCTGTTTTTT. Its protein is CSARDGKRGSNTGELFF.

This chain connects TRBV6-4 to TRBJ1-1; 8 nucleotides align to TRBD1. The germline CDR1 and CDR2 sequences are MRHNA and SNTAGT. J was trimmed by 5 bases and V by 6 bases; bases with no gene match: 14. The CDR3 runs 16 residues. The CDR3 region is CASRYRTGSGGTEAFF. In DNA, the CDR3 is TGTGCCAGCAGATACCGGACAGGGTCCGGTGGGACTGAAGCTTTCTTT.

The J gene is TRBJ1-1, the V gene TRBV10-3; D gene ambiguous. Germline-derived CDR1 and CDR2 are ENHRY and SYGVKD. CDR3 length: 16 amino acids. V lost 7 bases and J 1 base, leaving 19 bases between the germline ends. CDR3 residues: CAITDRVKIGNTEAFF. DNA for the CDR3: TGTGCCATCACTGATAGGGTCAAAATAGGGAACACTGAAGCTTTCTTT.

This clonotype has more than one count but fewer than ten. The rearrangement links TRBV6-1 to TRBJ1-1, with 8 bases that match TRBD1. The CDR3 extends over 17 amino acids. From germline, CDR1 is MNHNS and CDR2 SASEGT. The V segment lost 5 bases and the J segment 0 bases; nucleotides outside the gene matches: 11. CDR3 protein: CASSPRTGTVMNTEAFF. The CDR3 DNA reads as TGTGCCAGCAGTCCCCGGACAGGGACCGTTATGAACACTGAAGCTTTCTTT.

The chain couples TRBV6-5 to TRBJ2-2; a weak D match, TRBD2 (6 bases). The ends were cut back, 4 bases at V and 3 bases at J, with 21 bases in the middle. The CDR3 sequence is 18 residues long. Germline CDR1 reads MNHEY; CDR2 reads SVGAGI. The CDR3 here is CASSFVRRGPGDTGELFF. CDR3 sequence (DNA): TGTGCCAGCAGTTTCGTTCGAAGAGGCCCGGGGGACACCGGGGAGCTGTTTTTT.

The chain uses TRBV27 and TRBJ1-2, with a possible D match to TRBD1 (5 bases). This CDR3 is 18 amino acids long. With 0 bases removed from V and 4 bases from J, the gap between germline ends came to 21 bases. The germline CDR1 and CDR2 sequences are MNHEY and SMNVEV (reference sequence). CDR3: CASSLSTTGPSRGYGYTF. In DNA form, the CDR3 reads TGTGCCAGCAGTTTATCCACGACGGGACCCAGTCGGGGCTATGGCTACACCTTC.

V gene TRBV7-6 combines with J gene TRBJ2-1; tentative D call: TRBD2 (5 bases). Trimming removed 1 base at V and 7 bases at J, with 14 bases between. Germline lookup yields CDR1 SGHVS and CDR2 FNYEAQ. The CDR3 runs to 15 residues. Here the CDR3 reads CASSLEALTGNEQFF. The CDR3 nucleotides are TGTGCCAGCAGCTTAGAAGCTCTGACGGGGAATGAGCAGTTCTTC.

V gene TRBV7-7 combines with J gene TRBJ2-5, with 9 positions matching TRBD1. The CDR3 length is 15 residues. Germline lookup yields CDR1 SSHAT and CDR2 FNYEAQ (reference sequence). Losses at the gene ends were 7 bases for V and 5 bases for J; bases not matched to a gene: 11. The CDR3 spells CASTIGTGPSETQYF. CDR3 nucleotides: TGTGCCAGCACCATAGGGACAGGGCCCTCGGAGACCCAGTACTTC.

This sequence joins TRBV5-4 and TRBJ2-5; D not resolved. Germline values: CDR1 SGHNT, CDR2 YYREEE (reference sequence). The germline V and J ends were trimmed by 0 bases and 4 bases, with 13 bases remaining between them. The CDR3 sequence is 15 residues long. In DNA form, the CDR3 reads TGTGCCAGCAGCTTGGGTCCGTTTTCGACAGAGACCCAGTACTTC. Residues: CASSLGPFSTETQYF.

The genes are TRBV7-2 and TRBJ1-2, with a tentative D call TRBD1 (6 bases). The V gene lost 3 bases and the J gene lost 6 bases, with 14 bases spanning the gap. The CDR3 has 14 amino acids. Germline V gene data show CDR1 as SGHTA and CDR2 as FQGNSA. The CDR3: CASSLGAGVDGYTF. CDR3 nucleotide sequence: TGTGCCAGCAGCTTGGGGGCAGGGGTCGATGGCTACACCTTC.

This chain uses TRBV20-1 with TRBJ2-3, with D possibly being TRBD2 (6 bases). The CDR3 extends over 14 amino acids. Germline V lookup: CDR1 DFQATT, CDR2 SNEGSKA (reference sequence). The V end lost 3 bases, the J end lost 2 bases, and 12 bases lay between the germline ends. CDR3 residues: CSASVADNTDTQYF. The CDR3, as DNA: TGCAGTGCTAGTGTAGCGGATAACACAGATACGCAGTATTTT.

The rearrangement joins TRBV20-1 to TRBJ2-6; a weak D match, TRBD2 (5 bases). Trimming removed 3 bases at V and 0 bases at J, with 9 bases between. Germline loops: CDR1 DFQATT, CDR2 SNEGSKA (reference sequence). The CDR3 loop spans 15 amino acids. CDR3 DNA sequence: TGCAGTGCTAGGACGGGATTCTCTGGGGCCAACGTCCTGACTTTC. It encodes CSARTGFSGANVLTF.

The chain carries TRBV7-9 and TRBJ1-3, with D perhaps matching TRBD1 (5 bases). The CDR3 is 15 residues long. Between the trimmed V and J ends, which lost 5 bases and 2 bases, there was a span of 13 bases. The germline V gene has CDR1 SEHNR and CDR2 FQNEAQ (reference sequence). CDR3 nucleotide sequence: TGTGCCAGCAGCCGTGACATGGGGGCTGGAAACACCATATATTTT. This translates into CASSRDMGAGNTIYF.

The rearrangement uses TRBV7-2 and TRBJ2-2; D unclear. Trimming cost V 5 bases and J 7 bases, with 8 bases left between them. The CDR3 length is 12 residues. Germline CDR1 reads SGHTA; CDR2 reads FQGNSA. CDR3 residues: CASSPVNGELFF. CDR3 sequence (DNA): TGTGCCAGCAGCCCCGTGAACGGGGAGCTGTTTTTT. Based on the CDR3 plus reference TRBV7-2 and TRBJ2-2, the full variable domain is GAGVSQSPSNKVTEKGKDVELRCDPISGHTALYWYRQSLGQGLEFLIYFQGNSAPDKSGLPSDRFSAERTGGSVSTLTIQRTQQEDSAVYLCASSPVNGELFFGEGSRLTVL.

This sequence joins TRBV19 and TRBJ2-3; TRBD2 matches at 9 bases. Germline CDR1 reads LNHDA; CDR2 reads SQIVND (reference sequence). The V segment lost 5 bases and the J segment 1 base; nucleotides outside the gene matches: 7. The CDR3 has 16 residues. CDR3 DNA: TGTGCCAGTAGTTTGGGTCGCGGGGGGGGCACAGATACGCAGTATTTT. This codes for CASSLGRGGGTDTQYF.

This clonotype was seen a few times. The DNA of the CDR3 is TGTGCCAGCAGCTTGAGGGGCCCCAAATATGGCTACACCTTC. This translates into CASSLRGPKYGYTF. This chain joins TRBV7-9 and TRBJ1-2; TRBD1 is a possible D gene (5 bases). CDR1 and CDR2 from the germline V gene are SEHNR and FQNEAQ (reference sequence). V was trimmed by 3 bases and J by 5 bases, leaving 13 bases between them. This CDR3 has 14 residues.

This clonotype appeared a few times. The genes are TRBV20-1 and TRBJ1-5; no reliable D call. The CDR3 loop spans 12 amino acids. In germline, CDR1 is DFQATT, CDR2 SNEGSKA (reference sequence). The germline V and J ends were trimmed by 0 bases and 8 bases, with 8 bases remaining between them. CDR3 in DNA: TGCAGTGCTAGAGAATCCGGGAAGCCCCAGCATTTT. Translation: CSARESGKPQHF.

This chain's CDR3 is CSAGRPGGWQLFF. As DNA, the CDR3 is TGCAGTGCTGGCCGGCCAGGGGGCTGGCAACTGTTTTTT. V and J are TRBV20-1 and TRBJ1-4; 8 nucleotides agree with TRBD1. The germline gives CDR1 DFQATT, CDR2 SNEGSKA (reference sequence). V was clipped by 5 bases and J by 12 bases; unmatched bases: 11. The CDR3 spans 13 residues.

The V gene is TRBV5-1, the J gene TRBJ2-7, with D maybe TRBD2 (6 bases). Trimming shortened V by 4 bases and J by 2 bases, and 10 bases separated the two germline ends. Per the germline V gene, CDR1 is SGHRS and CDR2 is YFSETQ. The CDR3 spans 13 residues. CDR3 sequence (DNA): TGCGCCAGCAGCGGACTACTAGCCTACGAGCAGTACTTC. Encoded protein: CASSGLLAYEQYF.

This CDR3 reads CASSFRQGLYGYTF. CDR3 sequence (DNA): TGTGCCAGCAGCTTTCGACAGGGCCTGTATGGCTACACCTTC. The rearrangement links TRBV5-4 to TRBJ1-2, with 7 bases aligning to TRBD1. The CDR3 covers 14 residues. After removal of 2 bases from V and 5 bases from J, the junction contained 6 bases not matched to a gene. Per the germline V gene, CDR1 is SGHNT and CDR2 is YYREEE (reference sequence).

This clonotype was detected a few times. The gene calls are TRBV7-2 and TRBJ1-3; D remains ambiguous. CDR3 length equals 13 residues. In germline, CDR1 is SGHTA, CDR2 FQGNSA. Trimming removed 2 bases from V and 8 bases from J, with 10 bases in between. CDR3 DNA: TGTGCCAGCAGCTTATCAAGCAAGGACACCATATATTTT. Its translation is CASSLSSKDTIYF.

This clonotype showed up just a few times. This rearrangement joins TRBV7-2 to TRBJ2-7; a weak D match, TRBD1 (5 bases). CDR1 and CDR2 from the germline V gene are SGHTA and FQGNSA. V lost 3 bases and J lost 2, with 14 bases in between. The CDR3 runs to 15 residues. CDR3: CASSFPRVATYEQYF. The CDR3 coding sequence is TGTGCCAGCAGCTTTCCCAGGGTTGCCACCTACGAGCAGTACTTC.

V gene TRBV21-1 combines with J gene TRBJ1-5. TRBV21-1 constitutes a pseudogene. The CDR3 extends over 9 amino acids. This CDR3 reads CASSKDHNF. The DNA of the CDR3 is TGTGCCAGCAGCAAAGATCACAACTTT.

The CDR3 DNA follows: TGTGCCAGCAGCTTGGCGGGGACAGGGTATGGTACACCCCTCCACTTT. Its translation is CASSLAGTGYGTPLHF. The rearrangement joins TRBV5-4 to TRBJ1-6, with TRBD1 matching 9 bases. The CDR3 totals 16 residues. Germline-derived CDR1 and CDR2 are SGHNT and YYREEE (reference sequence). Losses at the gene ends were 0 bases for V and 11 bases for J; bases not matched to a gene: 9. The variable domain in full, with the rest retrieved from reference TRBV5-4 and TRBJ1-6, is ETGVTQSPTHLIKTRGQQVTLRCSSQSGHNTVSWYQQALGQGPQFIFQYYREEENGRGNFPPRFSGLQFPNYSSELNVNALELDDSALYLCASSLAGTGYGTPLHFGNGTRLTVT.

This clonotype was seen a handful of times. The chain recombines TRBV15 with TRBJ1-6; D is uncertain. With 4 bases removed from V and 7 bases from J, the gap between germline ends came to 14 bases. This CDR3 has 15 amino acids. Germline CDR1 reads LNHNV; CDR2 reads YYDKDF (reference sequence). CDR3 nucleotide sequence: TGTGCCACCAGCATGGGAGACGGGAAGAATTCACCCCTCCACTTT. It codes for CATSMGDGKNSPLHF.

The rearrangement links TRBV6-1 to TRBJ2-6; weak D call: TRBD2 (6 bases). V lost 7 bases, J lost 2 bases, and 15 bases lay in between. The CDR3 has 16 amino acids. CDR1 and CDR2 from the germline V gene are MNHNS and SASEGT. CDR3 sequence reads: CASTLRWEAGANVLTF. The CDR3 nucleotides read TGTGCCAGCACCTTACGATGGGAGGCTGGGGCCAACGTCCTGACTTTC.

This clonotype came up a few times. V is TRBV11-2 and J is TRBJ1-1; no definite D call. The ends were cut back, 0 bases at V and 4 bases at J, with 9 bases in the middle. CDR1 and CDR2 (germline): SGHAT, FQNNGV. This CDR3 region has 14 residues. CDR3 region: CASSLDPPVTEAFF. DNA of the CDR3: TGTGCCAGCAGCTTAGACCCTCCGGTCACTGAAGCTTTCTTT.

This chain joins TRBV6-2 or TRBV6-3 and TRBJ2-1, with 12 nucleotides matching TRBD2. Germline V gene sequence: CDR1 MNHEY, CDR2 SVGEGT. This CDR3 region has 17 residues. J was trimmed by 6 bases and V by 0 bases; bases with no gene match: 6. CDR3: CASSYSRTSGTRNEQFF. CDR3 coding DNA: TGTGCCAGCAGTTACTCAAGGACTAGCGGGACCCGCAATGAGCAGTTCTTC.

The genes are TRBV6-2 or TRBV6-3 and TRBJ2-1; D possibly corresponds to TRBD2 (5 bases). Deletions cut 2 bases from V and 3 bases from J, with 11 bases between. The CDR3 spans 15 residues. Germline V gene lookup returns CDR1 MNHEY and CDR2 SVGEGT. The CDR3, as DNA: TGTGCCAGCAGTTACGTAGCGAAACGCTACAATGAGCAGTTCTTC. It encodes CASSYVAKRYNEQFF.

The gene calls are TRBV12-3 or TRBV12-4 and TRBJ2-7; 11 nucleotides align to TRBD2. The CDR3 is made up of 16 amino acids. Germline trimming cut 5 bases from V and 1 base from J; bases unmatched to any gene: 7. CDR3: CASSGKGLAVSYEQYF. DNA of the CDR3: TGTGCCAGCAGTGGGAAGGGACTAGCGGTATCCTACGAGCAGTACTTC.

J is TRBJ1-5 and V is TRBV20-1; TRBD1 is a possible D gene (6 bases). Per the germline V gene, CDR1 is DFQATT and CDR2 is SNEGSKA (reference sequence). With 3 bases removed from V and 4 bases from J, the gap between germline ends came to 16 bases. The CDR3 covers 15 residues. CDR3 region: CSASRRGGSNQPQHF. CDR3 coding DNA: TGCAGTGCTAGTAGGAGGGGGGGAAGTAATCAGCCCCAGCATTTT.